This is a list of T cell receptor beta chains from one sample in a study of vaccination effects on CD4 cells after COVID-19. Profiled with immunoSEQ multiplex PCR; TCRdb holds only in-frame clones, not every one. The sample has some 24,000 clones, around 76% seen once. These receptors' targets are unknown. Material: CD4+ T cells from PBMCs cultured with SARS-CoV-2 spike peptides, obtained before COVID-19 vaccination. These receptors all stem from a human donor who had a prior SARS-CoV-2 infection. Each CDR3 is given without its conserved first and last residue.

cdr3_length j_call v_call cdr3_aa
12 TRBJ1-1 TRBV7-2 ASSLALANTEAF
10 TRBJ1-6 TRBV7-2 ASSLVNSPLH
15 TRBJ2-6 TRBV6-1 ASSERGDRYGANVLT
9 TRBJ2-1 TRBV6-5 ATYQGNEQF
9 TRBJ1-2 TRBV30 AWMGGGGYT
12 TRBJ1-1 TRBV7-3 ASSLSGTGTEAF
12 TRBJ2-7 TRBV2 ASSDRGLAYEQY
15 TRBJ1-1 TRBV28 ASSFSSRQASNTEAF
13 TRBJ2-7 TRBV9 ASSPGADISYEQY
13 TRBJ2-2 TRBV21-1 ASSKVPENTGELF
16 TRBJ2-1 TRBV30 AWKGATSLTLSYNEQF
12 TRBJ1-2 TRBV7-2 ASSLGDSSYGYT
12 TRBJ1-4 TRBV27 ASSPNRGYEKLF